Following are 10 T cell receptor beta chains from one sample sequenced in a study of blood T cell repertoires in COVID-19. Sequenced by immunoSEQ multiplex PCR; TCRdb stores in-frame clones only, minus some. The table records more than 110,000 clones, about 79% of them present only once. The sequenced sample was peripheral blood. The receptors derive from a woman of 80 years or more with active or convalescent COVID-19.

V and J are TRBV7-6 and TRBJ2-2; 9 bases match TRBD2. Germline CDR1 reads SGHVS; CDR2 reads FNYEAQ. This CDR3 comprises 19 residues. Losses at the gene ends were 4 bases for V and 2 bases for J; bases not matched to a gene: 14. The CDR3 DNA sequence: TGTGCCAGCAGCTCGCTCACCCGGACTAGCGTGCTAAACACCGGGGAGCTGTTTTTT. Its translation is CASSSLTRTSVLNTGELFF. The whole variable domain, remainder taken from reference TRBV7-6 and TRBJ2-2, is GAGVSQSPRYKVTKRGQDVALRCDPISGHVSLYWYRQALGQGPEFLTYFNYEAQQDKSGLPNDRFSAERPEGSISTLTIQRTEQRDSAMYRCASSSLTRTSVLNTGELFFGEGSRLTVL.

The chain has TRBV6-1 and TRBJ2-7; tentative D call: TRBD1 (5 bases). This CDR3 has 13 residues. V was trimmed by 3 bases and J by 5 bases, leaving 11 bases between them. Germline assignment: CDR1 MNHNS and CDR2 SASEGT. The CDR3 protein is CASSERTIHEQYF. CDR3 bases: TGTGCCAGCAGTGAGCGGACAATCCACGAGCAGTACTTC.

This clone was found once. CDR3 DNA sequence: TGTGCCAGCAGCGTAGGACTAGCGGGGGGTAGGGAGACCCAGTACTTC. Its protein product is CASSVGLAGGRETQYF. The chain has TRBV9 and TRBJ2-5; TRBD2 agrees at 13 bases. The CDR3 extends over 16 amino acids. The V segment lost 0 bases and the J segment 5 bases; nucleotides outside the gene matches: 4. The V gene's germline CDR1 is SGDLS and CDR2 YYNGEE.

The CDR3 loop is CASSHPGSYEQYF. CDR3 DNA sequence: TGTGCCAGCAGCCACCCGGGGTCCTACGAGCAGTACTTC. The J gene is TRBJ2-7, the V gene TRBV6-5; perhaps TRBD2 as D (5 bases). CDR1 is MNHEY and CDR2 is SVGAGI in the germline V gene. CDR3 length: 13 residues. Trimming stripped 6 bases from V and 1 base from J, with 10 bases between.

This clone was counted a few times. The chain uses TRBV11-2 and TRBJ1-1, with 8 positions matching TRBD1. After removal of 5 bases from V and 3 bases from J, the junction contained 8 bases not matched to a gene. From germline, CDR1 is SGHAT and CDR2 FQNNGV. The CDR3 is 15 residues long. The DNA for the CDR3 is TGTGCCAGCAGCCTAAACAGGGGGTTTGACACTGAAGCTTTCTTT. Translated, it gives CASSLNRGFDTEAFF.

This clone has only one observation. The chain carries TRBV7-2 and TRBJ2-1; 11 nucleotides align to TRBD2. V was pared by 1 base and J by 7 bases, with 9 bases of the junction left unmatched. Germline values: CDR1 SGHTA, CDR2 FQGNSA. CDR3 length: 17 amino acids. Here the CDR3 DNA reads TGTGCCAGCAGCTTAGGGGTTAGCGGGGGGGCGAGAAATGAGCAGTTCTTC. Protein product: CASSLGVSGGARNEQFF.

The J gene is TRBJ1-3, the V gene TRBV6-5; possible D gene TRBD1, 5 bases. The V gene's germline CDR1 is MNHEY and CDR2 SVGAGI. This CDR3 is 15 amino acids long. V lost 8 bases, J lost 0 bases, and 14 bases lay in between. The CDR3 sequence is CASWRTSTSGNTIYF. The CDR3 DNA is TGTGCCAGCTGGCGGACATCCACCTCTGGAAACACCATATATTTT.

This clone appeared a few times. CDR3 in amino acids: CASILKQGSNYGYTF. In nucleotides, the CDR3 is TGTGCCAGCATTTTAAAACAGGGGTCTAACTATGGCTACACCTTC. The gene calls are TRBV6-5 and TRBJ1-2, with 7 bases aligning to TRBD1. V shed 7 bases, J shed 0 bases, and the junction held 8 bases outside the gene matches. Germline-derived CDR1 and CDR2 are MNHEY and SVGAGI. The CDR3 spans 15 residues.

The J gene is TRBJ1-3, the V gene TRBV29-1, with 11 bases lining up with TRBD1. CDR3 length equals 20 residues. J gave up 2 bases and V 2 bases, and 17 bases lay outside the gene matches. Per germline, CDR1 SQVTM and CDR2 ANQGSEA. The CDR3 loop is CSVELYRDRGVRGPGNTIYF. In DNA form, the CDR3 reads TGCAGCGTTGAACTATACCGGGACAGGGGGGTCCGCGGACCTGGAAACACCATATATTTT.

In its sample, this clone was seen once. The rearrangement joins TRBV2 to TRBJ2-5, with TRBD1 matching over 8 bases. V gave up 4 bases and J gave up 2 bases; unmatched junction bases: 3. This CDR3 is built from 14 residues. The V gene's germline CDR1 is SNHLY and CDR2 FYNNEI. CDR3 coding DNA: TGTGCCAGCAGTGGACAGGGGTTTCAAGAGACCCAGTACTTC. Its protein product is CASSGQGFQETQYF.